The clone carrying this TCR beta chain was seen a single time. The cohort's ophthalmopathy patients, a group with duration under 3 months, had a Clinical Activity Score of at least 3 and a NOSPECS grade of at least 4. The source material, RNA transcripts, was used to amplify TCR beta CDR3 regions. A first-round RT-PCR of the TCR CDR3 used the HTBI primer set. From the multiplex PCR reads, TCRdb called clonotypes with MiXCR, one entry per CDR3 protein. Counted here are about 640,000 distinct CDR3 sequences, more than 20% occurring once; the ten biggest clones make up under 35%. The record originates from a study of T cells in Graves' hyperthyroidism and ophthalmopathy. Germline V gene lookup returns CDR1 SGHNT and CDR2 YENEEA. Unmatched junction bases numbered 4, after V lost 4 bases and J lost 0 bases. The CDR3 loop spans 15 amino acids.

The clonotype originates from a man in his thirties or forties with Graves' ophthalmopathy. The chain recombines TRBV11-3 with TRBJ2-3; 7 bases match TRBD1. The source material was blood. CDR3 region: CASSSGQDSTDTQYF. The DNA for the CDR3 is TGTGCCAGCAGCTCCGGACAGGATAGCACAGATACGCAGTATTTT.